The clone carrying this TCR beta chain was detected many times. Its antigen is unknown. The sample originates from a study of Graves' ophthalmopathy and Graves' hyperthyroidism. Germline assignment: CDR1 ENHRY and CDR2 SYGVKD. The CDR3 loop spans 12 amino acids. V lost 8 bases, J lost 5 bases, and 9 bases lay in between. Study-wide findings and caveats: Blood also carried most expanded thyroid clonotypes exceeding 0.001 frequency.

Patients were diagnosed from clinical symptoms, serum thyroxine, TRAb, thyroid ultrasound and orbital computed tomography. As the template, RNA transcripts were used to amplify TCR beta CDR3 regions. RT-PCR was first run with HTBI primers, then multiplex PCR in a second round. Each CDR3 protein gets one entry after TCRdb re-called the multiplex PCR reads with MiXCR. The data show about 370,000 distinct CDR3 sequences, approximately 18% seen once. The V and J genes are TRBV10-3 and TRBJ2-2; D possibly corresponds to TRBD2 (5 bases). The sample comprised peripheral blood. This receptor was identified in an adult woman with stable Graves' hyperthyroidism. In DNA, the CDR3 is TGTGCCATCCTGGAGGCGACCGGGGAGCTGTTTTTT. It yields the protein CAILEATGELFF.